Listed below are T cell receptor beta chains from one sample, sequenced in a study of T cells in Graves' hyperthyroidism and ophthalmopathy. TCRdb passed the multiplex PCR reads through MiXCR, listing each CDR3 protein once. Of some 650,000 distinct CDR3 sequences in the sample, 16% were seen once. Sequenced sample: blood. Source of these receptors: a woman between 40 and 55 years old with Graves' ophthalmopathy. CDR3s include the opening cysteine and the closing phenylalanine or tryptophan. The D gene is left open where the match is weak. Clone size appears in some rows only: once, few, many, or a class for an expanded clone.

V gene	J gene	D gene	clone size	CDR3 protein	CDR3 DNA
TRBV15	TRBJ2-7	TRBD2	many	CATSRTTSGSSYEQYF	TGTGCCACCAGCAGAACCACTAGCGGTAGCTCCTACGAGCAGTACTTC
TRBV7-9	TRBJ2-5	-	-	CASSSYEETQYF	TGTGCCAGCAGCTCTTATGAAGAGACCCAGTACTTC
TRBV9	TRBJ2-7	TRBD2	few	CASSPDGVTGGEQYF	TGTGCCAGCAGTCCAGATGGCGTGACGGGGGGCGAGCAGTACTTC
TRBV7-8	TRBJ1-1	-	few	CASSLGPGPSVAFF	TGTGCCAGCAGCTTAGGGCCGGGGCCTAGCGTAGCTTTCTTT
TRBV7-8	TRBJ2-6	-	-	CASRTGPHSGANALTF	TGCGCCAGCAGGACGGGACCGCACTCTGGGGCCAACGCCCTGACTTTC
TRBV20-1	TRBJ2-5	TRBD2	many	CSASRLAEGIQETQYF	TGCAGTGCTAGTAGGCTAGCGGAGGGGATACAAGAGACCCAGTACTTC
TRBV2	TRBJ1-5	-	many	CASSELFSGNQPQHF	TGTGCCAGCTCCGAGTTGTTTTCGGGCAATCAGCCCCAGCATTTT
TRBV2	TRBJ2-1	-	many	CASSEARQHNEQFF	TGTGCCAGCAGTGAAGCGCGGCAGCACAATGAGCAGTTCTTC
TRBV19	TRBJ1-2	-	few	CASSTGDSSSYGYTF	TGTGCCAGTAGTACTGGGGACTCATCATCCTATGGCTACACCTTC
TRBV6-1	TRBJ1-2	TRBD1	many	CASSDGQGQGYTF	TGTGCCAGCAGTGATGGACAGGGGCAAGGCTACACCTTC